This T cell receptor (beta chain) was documented in a study of T cells in Graves' hyperthyroidism and ophthalmopathy. Amplification targeted TCR beta CDR3 regions from RNA transcripts. The HTBI primer set was used in a first-round RT-PCR of the TCR CDR3. TCRdb used MiXCR to reprocess the multiplex PCR reads, holding one entry per CDR3 protein. Seen here are approximately 430,000 distinct CDR3 sequences, 15% to 19% observed once, and the top ten hold 13% to 15%. The germline V and J ends were trimmed by 3 bases and 1 base, with 18 bases remaining between them. Germline CDR1 reads DFQATT; CDR2 reads SNEGSKA (reference sequence). CDR3 length: 16 residues.

The TCR sequence derives from a woman between 18 and 29 years old with Graves' hyperthyroidism. The chain employs TRBV20-1 and TRBJ1-1, with D possibly TRBD1 on 5 matching bases. Material for sequencing was blood. The CDR3 nucleotides are TGCAGTGCTAGTAAGGGGCCTCGGCGTAGGAACACTGAAGCTTTCTTT. It specifies CSASKGPRRRNTEAFF.